The TCR beta chain under discussion was sequenced for a study of shared clonotypes between healthy human individuals. Overall study context: Three plates each covered CD4 naive and memory; CD8 naive two, CD8 memory one.

Naive CD8 cells lacked CD45RO and underwent positive selection for CCR7, leaving out terminally differentiated effector memory CD45RA+ cells. Every donor, a Caucasian adult, lived in Nashville, Tennessee. The CDR3 is 15 amino acids. Germline lookup yields CDR1 MGHDK and CDR2 SYGVNS. The junction had 9 bases not matched to a gene; V was cut back by 3 bases and J by 6 bases. Sorted-subset replicate PCRs used 150 to 200 ng DNA, 30,000 or so T cell genomes. Profiled with immunoSEQ multiplex PCR; TCRdb holds only in-frame clones, not every one. The sample has around 620,000 clones; roughly 95% are singletons.

This rearrangement joins TRBV25-1 to TRBJ2-7; 9 nucleotides line up with TRBD1. The sample comprised naive CD8+ T cells sorted from blood. The TCR sequence derives from a woman aged 25 to 39 in good health. CDR3 sequence: CASSDPGQGFSEQYF. The CDR3 DNA reads as TGTGCCAGCAGTGACCCGGGACAGGGATTCTCCGAGCAGTACTTC.